Sequencing of this TCR beta chain was carried out in a study of blood T cell repertoires in COVID-19. On the study more broadly: COVID-19 samples collected from the United States, Italy and Spain covered acute and convalescent phases. The cDNA or gDNA used as material had been derived from T cells, B-cell-depleted T cells, or PBMCs.

Germline trimming cut 1 base from V and 4 bases from J; bases unmatched to any gene: 3. This CDR3 has 16 amino acids. Germline lookup yields CDR1 SGHAT and CDR2 FQNNGV. Per the original methods: Counts of nucleated cells, estimated from reference gene primer amplification, were obtained. Sequenced by immunoSEQ multiplex PCR; TCRdb stores in-frame clones only, minus some. D and trimming were read from the DNA, whereas the V and J calls and clone size are those reported in that table. The sample consists of hundreds of thousands of clones, about 80% of them appearing once. Concerning this clone: This specimen includes other DNA sequences encoding the same CDR3.

The chain has TRBV11-2 and TRBJ2-1, with 11 bases identical to TRBD2. Sequenced input: peripheral blood. The clonotype was recovered from a woman at least 80 years old with acute or convalescent COVID-19. The CDR3 reads CASSLGRTSGYNEQFF. CDR3 sequence (DNA): TGTGCCAGCAGCTTAGGTCGGACTAGCGGGTACAATGAGCAGTTCTTC.